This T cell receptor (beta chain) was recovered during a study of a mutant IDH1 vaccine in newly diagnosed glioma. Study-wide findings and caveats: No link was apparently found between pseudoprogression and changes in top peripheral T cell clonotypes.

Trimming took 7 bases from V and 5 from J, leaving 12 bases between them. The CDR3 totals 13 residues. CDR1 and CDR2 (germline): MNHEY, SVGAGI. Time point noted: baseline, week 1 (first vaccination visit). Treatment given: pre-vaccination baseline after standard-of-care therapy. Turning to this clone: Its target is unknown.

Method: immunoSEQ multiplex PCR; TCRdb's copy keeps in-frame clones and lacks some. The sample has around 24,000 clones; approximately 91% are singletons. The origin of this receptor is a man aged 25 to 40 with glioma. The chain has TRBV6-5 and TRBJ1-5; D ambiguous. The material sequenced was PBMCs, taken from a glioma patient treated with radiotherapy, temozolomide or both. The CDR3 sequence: CASKRTHDQPQHF. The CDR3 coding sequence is TGTGCCAGCAAGCGGACCCATGATCAGCCCCAGCATTTT.